A single sample is the source of the 4 T cell receptor beta chains below, sequenced in a study of CXCR3-negative and CXCR3-positive naive CD8 T cells. Through 5' RACE with UMI labels, the TRB cDNA libraries were prepared. Reanalyzing the 5' RACE reads, TCRdb keeps one entry per CDR3 protein, without DNA. Its table lists over 100,000 distinct CDR3 sequences. The sample was naive CXCR3- CD8+ T cells from blood. This sample's subset: CD45RO-CCR7+CD27+CD95- naive CD8+ T cells lacking CXCR3 (TNR3-). These TCRs come from a human donor in good health. Some clones in this sample may be carry-over from other donors' samples.

This chain's CDR3 is CASSPSGTPTYEQYF. The V call is TRBV9, the J call TRBJ2-7; with no DNA, the TCRdb D assignment of TRBD2 cannot be verified. Germline V CDR1 and CDR2: SGDLS, YYNGEE. The CDR3 loop spans 15 amino acids.

The chain combines TRBV7-2 with TRBJ2-3. The germline V gene has CDR1 SGHTA and CDR2 FQGNSA. The CDR3 consists of 11 residues. This chain's CDR3 is CASSLVDTQYF.

The J gene is TRBJ2-7, the V gene TRBV29-1. The CDR3 spans 11 residues. In germline, CDR1 is SQVTM, CDR2 ANQGSEA. The CDR3 sequence: CSVEDQGEQYF.

The chain links TRBV27 to TRBJ2-7; the TCRdb D gene call, TRBD1, has no DNA to confirm it. This CDR3 spans 14 amino acids. Germline CDR1 and CDR2: MNHEY and SMNVEV (reference sequence). CDR3 region: CASSFGRGAYEQYF.